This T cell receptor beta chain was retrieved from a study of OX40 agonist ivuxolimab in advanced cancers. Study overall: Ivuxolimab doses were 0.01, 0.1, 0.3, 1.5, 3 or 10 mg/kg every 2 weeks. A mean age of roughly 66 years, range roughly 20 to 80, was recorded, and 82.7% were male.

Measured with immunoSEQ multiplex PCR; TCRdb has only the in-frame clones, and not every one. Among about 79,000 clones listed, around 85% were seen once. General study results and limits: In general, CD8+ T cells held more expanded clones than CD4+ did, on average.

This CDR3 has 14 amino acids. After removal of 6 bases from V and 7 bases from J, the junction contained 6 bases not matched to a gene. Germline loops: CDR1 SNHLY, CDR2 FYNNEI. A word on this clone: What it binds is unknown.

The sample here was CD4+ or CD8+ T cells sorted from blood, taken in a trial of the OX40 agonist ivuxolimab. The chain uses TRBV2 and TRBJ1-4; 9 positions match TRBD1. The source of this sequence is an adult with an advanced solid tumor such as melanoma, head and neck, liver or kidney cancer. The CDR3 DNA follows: TGTGCCAGCAGACAGACAGGGGGAGCTGAAAAACTGTTTTTT. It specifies CASRQTGGAEKLFF.